A selection of T cell receptor beta chains follows, all from one sample in a study of cytomegalovirus exposure and HLA in healthy donors. Using immunoSEQ multiplex PCR, the repertoire was profiled, and TCRdb retains in-frame clones only, with some absent. This table has about 74,000 clones, 72% appearing once. Sequenced material: PBMCs. The origin of the receptors is a woman in her thirties or forties in good health and CMV-seropositive. Both conserved end residues are part of each CDR3. The D gene is left open where the match is weak. Some rows mark clone size as missing; the rest say once, few, many or name a class of expanded clone.

j_call clone_size v_call d_call cdr3_length cdr3_nt cdr3_aa
TRBJ1-6 NA TRBV5-1 TRBD1 16 TGCGCCAGCAGCTTGGGACAGGGGGTAATTGGGTCACCCCTCCACTTT CASSLGQGVIGSPLHF
TRBJ2-1 NA TRBV7-2 TRBD2 15 TGTGCCAGCAGCTCAAACGGGGGGGTTTACAATGAGCAGTTCTTC CASSSNGGVYNEQFF
TRBJ2-7 NA TRBV6-5 NA 14 TGTGCCAGCAGTGGACAGACTCTTACCTACGAGCAGTACTTC CASSGQTLTYEQYF
TRBJ2-5 NA TRBV5-1 NA 16 TGCGCCAGCAGCTTGGCCTTTAAGTCCCCAGGAGAGACCCAGTACTTC CASSLAFKSPGETQYF
TRBJ1-1 few TRBV5-1 NA 17 TGCGCCAGCAGCGGTGGACAGTCTTTTGCTGGGAACACTGAAGCTTTCTTT CASSGGQSFAGNTEAFF
TRBJ2-7 NA TRBV11-2 TRBD2 17 TGTGCCAGCAGCTCTGGACTAGCGGGAGGGCCGCCCTACGAGCAGTACTTC CASSSGLAGGPPYEQYF
TRBJ1-6 NA TRBV21-1 NA 14 TGTGCCAGCAGCAAAGTCCGGGGGTTAATCCCCCTCCACTTT CASSKVRGLIPLHF
TRBJ1-3 NA TRBV27 NA 15 TGTGCCAGCAGCCAGGGACTTTCATCTGGAAACACCATATATTTT CASSQGLSSGNTIYF
TRBJ2-2 NA TRBV6-6 TRBD1 13 TGTGCCAGCAGTCCGACAGGGGCCGGGGAGCTGTTTTTT CASSPTGAGELFF
TRBJ2-3 NA TRBV19 NA 15 TGTGCCAGTAGCGACAGGCCTACTAGCACAGATACGCAGTATTTT CASSDRPTSTDTQYF
TRBJ1-1 NA TRBV6-5 NA 15 TGTGCCAGCAGTTTAGATGTGGCGGGGTTTGATGAAGCTTTCTTT CASSLDVAGFDEAFF
TRBJ1-5 medium-sized TRBV7-9 NA 12 TGTGCCAGCAGCGTACAGAATCAGCCCCAGCATTTT CASSVQNQPQHF
TRBJ2-7 few TRBV7-9 TRBD1 14 TGTGCCAGCAGCGTGGACAGGGAGTCCTACGAGCAGTACTTC CASSVDRESYEQYF
TRBJ1-4 NA TRBV5-1 TRBD1 14 TGCGCCAGCAGCTCAGGGACAGGGGGCGAAAAACTGTTTTTT CASSSGTGGEKLFF
TRBJ2-7 NA TRBV6-5 NA 13 TGTGCCAGCAGTTACGCTTTGGGGACAGAGCAGTACTTC CASSYALGTEQYF
TRBJ2-5 NA TRBV2 NA 13 TGTGCCAGCAGGGCCGACAGACAAGAGACCCAGTACTTC CASRADRQETQYF
TRBJ1-1 NA TRBV7-9 NA 13 TGTGCCAGCAGCATTCAGATGAACACTGAAGCTTTCTTT CASSIQMNTEAFF
TRBJ1-2 NA TRBV27 TRBD1 15 TGTGCCAGCGGGAGGCTTTCCGGGACAGACTATGGCTACACCTTC CASGRLSGTDYGYTF
TRBJ2-1 NA TRBV7-2 TRBD2 15 TGTGCCAGCAGCCAACGGGGGGGCCGTTGGAATGAGCAGTTCTTC CASSQRGGRWNEQFF
TRBJ2-1 many TRBV7-7 TRBD2 15 TGTGCTAGCAGCGATGGACTAGCGGCCTTTAATGAGCAGTTCTTC CASSDGLAAFNEQFF
TRBJ2-1 NA TRBV18 TRBD2 15 TGTGCCAGCTCACCACCGACTAGCGGGAGGAATGAGCAGTTCTTC CASSPPTSGRNEQFF
TRBJ1-5 NA TRBV2 NA 14 TGTGCCAGCAGTCTACAGCTTAGCAATCAGCCCCAGCATTTT CASSLQLSNQPQHF
TRBJ1-1 NA TRBV13 NA 11 TGTGCCAGCAGCCAAAACACTGAAGCTTTCTTT CASSQNTEAFF
TRBJ1-1 NA TRBV20-1 NA 11 TGCAGTGCTCACATGGACACTGAAGCTTTCTTT CSAHMDTEAFF
TRBJ2-3 NA TRBV15 TRBD2 17 TGTGCCACCAGCAGAGAGTGGTTAGCGGGGGAAACAGATACGCAGTATTTT CATSREWLAGETDTQYF
TRBJ2-2 NA TRBV30 NA 14 TGTGCCTGGACCCGGCAGGGTGATACCGGGGAGCTGTTTTTT CAWTRQGDTGELFF
TRBJ1-5 NA TRBV6-6 NA 13 TGTGCCAGCAGTCCCGCGGGGGGTCAGCCCCAGCATTTT CASSPAGGQPQHF
TRBJ2-2 few TRBV7-2 NA 16 TGTGCCAGCAGCTTATCAAGACAGGCTTTCACCGGGGAGCTGTTTTTT CASSLSRQAFTGELFF
TRBJ1-4 few TRBV19 NA 15 TGTGCCAGTAGTCGCCGGGACACCAGAAATGAAAAACTGTTTTTT CASSRRDTRNEKLFF
TRBJ2-1 NA TRBV7-2 NA 11 TGTGCCAGCAGCTTATTAGTGGAGCAGTTCTTC CASSLLVEQFF
TRBJ1-1 NA TRBV2 NA 13 TGTGCCAGCGGGCAAGTGTATTACACTGAAGCTTTCTTT CASGQVYYTEAFF